This entry concerns a single T cell receptor (beta chain). This specimen belongs to a study of shared clonotypes between healthy human individuals. Several immunoSEQ 96-well plates shared each subset's DNA, each plate a replicate. Here immunoSEQ multiplex PCR was the method, and the copy in TCRdb shows in-frame clones only, minus some. The table records around 1.6 million clones, around 98% of them present only once. The receptor was isolated from a man aged 25-45 years in good health. Source material: naive CD4+ T cells sorted from blood. Described subset: CD45RA+ positively selected.

The CDR3 here is CASSDQDRLNTEAFF. The DNA for the CDR3 is TGTGCCAGCAGTGACCAGGACAGGTTGAACACTGAAGCTTTCTTT. The chain links TRBV6-1 to TRBJ1-1; 7 positions match TRBD1. This CDR3 is 15 amino acids long. Germline CDR1 reads MNHNS; CDR2 reads SASEGT. V lost 3 bases, J lost 0 bases, and 4 bases stayed unmatched.